One and the same sample provided the 14 T cell receptor beta chains below, sequenced in a study of blood T cell repertoires in COVID-19. Data came from immunoSEQ multiplex PCR; TCRdb stores just in-frame clones and leaves some out. Among about 370,000 clones listed, roughly 90% were seen once. Source material: peripheral blood. The receptors were gathered from a woman aged 25 to 39 with COVID-19, enrolled during active disease.

The chain carries TRBV27 and TRBJ1-5; weak D call: TRBD1 (6 bases). Germline CDR1 is MNHEY and CDR2 is SMNVEV (reference sequence). The CDR3 loop spans 15 amino acids. The V end lost 8 bases, the J end lost 0 bases, and 14 bases lay between the germline ends. The CDR3 loop is CASRYTGYSNQPQHF. Here the CDR3 DNA reads TGTGCCAGCCGCTACACAGGGTATAGCAATCAGCCCCAGCATTTT.

This clone was found once. The chain carries TRBV6-2 or TRBV6-3 and TRBJ2-5; 8 bases agree with TRBD1. The CDR3 is made up of 14 amino acids. Per germline, CDR1 MNHEY and CDR2 SVGEGT. V lost 5 bases and J lost 4; bases outside the gene matches: 6. CDR3 sequence (DNA): TGTGCCAGCAGTAAACAGACAGGGGCAGAGACCCAGTACTTC. Residues: CASSKQTGAETQYF.

The J gene is TRBJ2-1, the V gene TRBV11-2; TRBD2 matches 15 bases. The CDR3 length is 19 residues. CDR1 SGHAT and CDR2 FQNNGV come from the germline V gene. J lost 0 bases, V lost 1 base, and 4 bases had no gene match. The CDR3 loop reads CASSLGGLAGGSSYNEQFF. The CDR3 DNA is TGTGCCAGCAGCTTAGGAGGACTAGCGGGGGGGTCCTCCTACAATGAGCAGTTCTTC.

V usage is TRBV19 and J usage is TRBJ2-3; D is unclear. This CDR3 is built from 14 residues. Germline CDR1 reads LNHDA; CDR2 reads SQIVND (reference sequence). The V end lost 7 bases, the J end lost 2 bases, and 13 bases lay between the germline ends. CDR3 loop: CASISPEPTDTQYF. CDR3 nucleotides: TGTGCCAGTATTTCGCCCGAGCCCACAGATACGCAGTATTTT.

The chain combines TRBV7-2 with TRBJ2-1, with D tentatively TRBD2 (5 bases). This CDR3 is built from 18 residues. CDR1 is SGHTA and CDR2 is FQGNSA in the germline V gene. V was shortened by 4 bases and J by 5 bases, with 24 bases between the two germline ends. The CDR3 spells CASSSGPAAGLGNNEQFF. Here the CDR3 DNA reads TGTGCCAGCAGCTCAGGTCCAGCGGCGGGTTTAGGGAACAATGAGCAGTTCTTC.

V and J are TRBV27 and TRBJ2-1; 11 bases align to TRBD2. The CDR3 runs 13 residues. The V segment lost 6 bases and the J segment 15 bases; nucleotides outside the gene matches: 10. Germline CDR1 and CDR2: MNHEY and SMNVEV (reference sequence). The CDR3 spells CASRRPGTSGVFF. CDR3 nucleotides: TGTGCCAGCAGGCGCCCCGGGACTAGCGGTGTGTTCTTC.

This chain connects TRBV6-5 to TRBJ2-1, with a weak D call TRBD2 (7 bases). Germline V gene lookup returns CDR1 MNHEY and CDR2 SVGAGI. Trimming removed 11 bases from V and 10 bases from J, with 18 bases in between. The CDR3 extends over 12 amino acids. The CDR3, as DNA: TGTGCCGCTCGGGGGGCTATTGACGAGCAGTTCTTC. Protein: CAARGAIDEQFF.

This rearrangement joins TRBV30 to TRBJ2-1; no definite D call. The ends were cut back, 4 bases at V and 6 bases at J, with 10 bases in the middle. Germline V gene sequence: CDR1 GTSNPN, CDR2 SVGIG (reference sequence). CDR3 length: 12 residues. The CDR3 nucleotides read TGTGCCTGGACCCTAACCGGCAATGAGCAGTTCTTC. Translating gives CAWTLTGNEQFF. The whole variable domain, remainder taken from reference TRBV30 and TRBJ2-1, is SQTIHQWPATLVQPVGSPLSLECTVEGTSNPNLYWYRQAAGRGLQLLFYSVGIGQISSEVPQNLSASRPQDRQFILSSKKLLLSDSGFYLCAWTLTGNEQFFGPGTRLTVL.

The chain couples TRBV12-3 or TRBV12-4 to TRBJ1-6; D not certain. The CDR3 sequence is 12 residues long. V lost 2 bases and J 6 bases, leaving 2 bases between the germline ends. The chain's CDR3 is CASSLLNSPLHF. The CDR3 DNA is TGTGCCAGCAGTTTACTTAATTCACCCCTCCACTTT.

This clone was seen just once. The genes are TRBV6-5 and TRBJ1-2, with 9 bases matching TRBD1. The V gene end was trimmed by 1 base and the J gene end by 8 bases; junction bases not matched to a gene: 5. In germline, CDR1 is MNHEY, CDR2 SVGAGI. CDR3 length equals 14 residues. The DNA of the CDR3 is TGTGCCAGCAGTTACTTGGGACAGGGCAAGGGCTACACCTTC. This gives the protein CASSYLGQGKGYTF.

V and J are TRBV4-2 and TRBJ2-1; 9 positions match TRBD2. The junction had 12 bases not matched to a gene; V was cut back by 3 bases and J by 9 bases. Germline V gene data show CDR1 as LGHNA and CDR2 as YNFKEQ. CDR3 length: 16 residues. DNA for the CDR3: TGTGCCAGCAGCCAGGGGGCTAGCGGGATTTCTAGTGAGCAGTTCTTC. As protein: CASSQGASGISSEQFF.

The chain combines TRBV2 with TRBJ2-2; D not resolved. Germline assignment: CDR1 SNHLY and CDR2 FYNNEI. The CDR3 has 15 amino acids. The V end was cut by 3 bases, the J end by 1 base, with 9 bases between. CDR3 protein: CASSERRRNTGELFF. The CDR3 DNA reads TGTGCCAGCAGTGAGCGCAGGCGGAACACCGGGGAGCTGTTTTTT.

The gene calls are TRBV5-1 and TRBJ2-1, with 9 bases aligning to TRBD2. Looked up from germline, CDR1 is SGHRS and CDR2 is YFSETQ. V shed 0 bases and J 9 bases; nucleotides not matched to a gene: 13. The length of the CDR3 is 17 residues. The CDR3 loop is CASSLGPSGITRGEQFF. CDR3 sequence (DNA): TGCGCCAGCAGCTTGGGTCCTAGCGGGATCACCCGGGGTGAGCAGTTCTTC.

The chain joins TRBV4-1 to TRBJ1-2; TRBD1 aligns across 8 bases. The CDR3 spans 16 residues. The junction had 9 bases not matched to a gene; V was cut back by 5 bases and J by 1 base. Germline V CDR1 and CDR2: MGHRA, YSYEKL. In nucleotides, the CDR3 is TGCGCCAGCAGCTCCGGGACAGGCGACTATAACTATGGCTACACCTTC. Protein: CASSSGTGDYNYGYTF.